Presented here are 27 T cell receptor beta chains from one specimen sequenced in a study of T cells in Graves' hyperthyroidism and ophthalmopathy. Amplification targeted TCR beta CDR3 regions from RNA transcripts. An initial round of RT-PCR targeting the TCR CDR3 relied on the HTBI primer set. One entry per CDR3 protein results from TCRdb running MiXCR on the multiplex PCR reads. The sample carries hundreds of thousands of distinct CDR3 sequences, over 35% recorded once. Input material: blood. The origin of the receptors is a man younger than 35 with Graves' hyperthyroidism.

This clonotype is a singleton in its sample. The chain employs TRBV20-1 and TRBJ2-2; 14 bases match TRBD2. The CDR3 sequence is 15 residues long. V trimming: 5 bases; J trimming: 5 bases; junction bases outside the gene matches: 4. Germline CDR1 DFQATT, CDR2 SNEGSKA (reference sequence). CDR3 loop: CSARTSGGLTGELFF. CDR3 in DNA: TGCAGTGCTCGGACTAGCGGGGGGTTAACCGGGGAGCTGTTTTTT.

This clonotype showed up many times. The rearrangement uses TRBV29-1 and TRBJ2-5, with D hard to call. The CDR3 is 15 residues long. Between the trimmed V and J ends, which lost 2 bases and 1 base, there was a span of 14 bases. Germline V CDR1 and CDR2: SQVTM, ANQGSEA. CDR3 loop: CSVERVGSFQETQYF. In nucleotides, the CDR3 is TGCAGCGTTGAACGGGTAGGGTCCTTCCAAGAGACCCAGTACTTC.

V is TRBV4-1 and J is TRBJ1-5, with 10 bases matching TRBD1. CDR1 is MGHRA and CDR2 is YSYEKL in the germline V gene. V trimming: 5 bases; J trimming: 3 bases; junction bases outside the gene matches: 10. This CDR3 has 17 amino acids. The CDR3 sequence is CASSRSRDRGVNQPQHF. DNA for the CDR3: TGCGCCAGCAGCAGAAGCAGGGACAGGGGCGTCAATCAGCCCCAGCATTTT.

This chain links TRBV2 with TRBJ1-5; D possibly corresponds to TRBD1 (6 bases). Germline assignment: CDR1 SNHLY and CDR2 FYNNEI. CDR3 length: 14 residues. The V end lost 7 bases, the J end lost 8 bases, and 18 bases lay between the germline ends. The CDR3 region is CASTPRRQEEPQHF. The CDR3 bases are TGTGCCAGCACCCCCCGGAGACAGGAGGAGCCCCAGCATTTT.

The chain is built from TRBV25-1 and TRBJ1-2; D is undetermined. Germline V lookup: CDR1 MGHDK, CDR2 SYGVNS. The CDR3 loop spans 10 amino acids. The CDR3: CASVVGGYTF. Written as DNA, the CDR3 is TGTGCTAGCGTGGTCGGAGGCTACACCTTC.

CDR3: CATSRGQGRFYGYTF. CDR3 bases: TGTGCCACCAGCAGAGGCCAAGGACGCTTCTATGGCTACACCTTC. The chain carries TRBV15 and TRBJ1-2; D uncertain. The germline V and J ends were trimmed by 1 base and 4 bases, with 13 bases remaining between them. Germline lookup yields CDR1 LNHNV and CDR2 YYDKDF (reference sequence). This CDR3 has 15 amino acids.

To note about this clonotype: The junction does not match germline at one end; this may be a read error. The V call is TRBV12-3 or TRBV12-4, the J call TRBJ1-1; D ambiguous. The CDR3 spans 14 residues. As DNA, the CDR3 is TGTGCCAGCAGCGGGCTCGATGCGGGCGCTGAAGCCTTCTTT. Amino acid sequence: CASSGLDAGAEAFF.

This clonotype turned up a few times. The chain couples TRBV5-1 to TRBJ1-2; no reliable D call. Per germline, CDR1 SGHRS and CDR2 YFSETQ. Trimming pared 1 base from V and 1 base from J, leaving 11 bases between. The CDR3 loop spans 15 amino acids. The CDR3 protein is CASSLRSGNNYGYTF. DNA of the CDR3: TGCGCCAGCAGCTTGCGAAGTGGGAATAACTATGGCTACACCTTC.

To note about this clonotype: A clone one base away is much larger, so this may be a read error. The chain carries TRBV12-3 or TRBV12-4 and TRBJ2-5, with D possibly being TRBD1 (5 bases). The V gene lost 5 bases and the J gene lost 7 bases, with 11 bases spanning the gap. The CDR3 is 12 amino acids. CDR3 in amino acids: CASSPGSWTQYF. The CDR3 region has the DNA TGTGCCAGCAGTCCAGGGTCGTGGACCCAGTACTTC.

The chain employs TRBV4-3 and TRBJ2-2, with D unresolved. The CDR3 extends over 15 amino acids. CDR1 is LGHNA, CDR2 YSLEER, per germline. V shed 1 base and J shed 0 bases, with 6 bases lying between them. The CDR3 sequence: CASSQVYPNTGELFF. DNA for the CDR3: TGCGCCAGCAGCCAAGTGTACCCGAACACCGGGGAGCTGTTTTTT.

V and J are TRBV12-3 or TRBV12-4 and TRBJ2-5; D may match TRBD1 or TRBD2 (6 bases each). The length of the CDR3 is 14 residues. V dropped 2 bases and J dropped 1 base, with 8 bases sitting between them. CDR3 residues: CASSLRGAQETQYF. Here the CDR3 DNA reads TGTGCCAGCAGTTTAAGGGGGGCCCAAGAGACCCAGTACTTC.

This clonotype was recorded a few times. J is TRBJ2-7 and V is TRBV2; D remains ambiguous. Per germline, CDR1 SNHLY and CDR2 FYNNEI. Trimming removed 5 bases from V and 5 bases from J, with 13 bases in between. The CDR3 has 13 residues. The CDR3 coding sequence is TGTGCCAGCAGTTACAGCCGGGTCGACGAGCAGTACTTC. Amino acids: CASSYSRVDEQYF.

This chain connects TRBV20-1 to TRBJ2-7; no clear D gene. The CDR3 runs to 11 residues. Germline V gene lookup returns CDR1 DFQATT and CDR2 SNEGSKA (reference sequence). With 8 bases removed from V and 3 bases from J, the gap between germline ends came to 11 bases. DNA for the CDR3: TGCAGTTACTCGGGTGGCTACGAGCAGTACTTC. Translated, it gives CSYSGGYEQYF.

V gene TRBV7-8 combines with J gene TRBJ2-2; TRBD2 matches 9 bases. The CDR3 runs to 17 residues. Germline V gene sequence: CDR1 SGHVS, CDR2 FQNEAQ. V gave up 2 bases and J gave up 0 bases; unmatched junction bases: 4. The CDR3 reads CASSLRSSGTNTGELFF. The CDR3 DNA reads TGTGCCAGCAGCTTAAGGTCTAGCGGGACGAACACCGGGGAGCTGTTTTTT.

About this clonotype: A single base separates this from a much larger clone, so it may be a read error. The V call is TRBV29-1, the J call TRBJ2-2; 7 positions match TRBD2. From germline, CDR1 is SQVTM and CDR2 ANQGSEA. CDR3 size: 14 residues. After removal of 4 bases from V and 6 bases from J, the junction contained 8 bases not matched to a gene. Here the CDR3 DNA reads TGCAGCGTTGCCAGCGGGATACACGCCGGGGAGCTGTTTTTT. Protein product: CSVASGIHAGELFF.

Written as DNA, the CDR3 is TGTGCCAGCAGCTTGGGGGACTTTTCCTCCTACGAGCAGTACTTC. Translated: CASSLGDFSSYEQYF. The V gene is TRBV7-8, the J gene TRBJ2-7; the D gene is possibly TRBD2 (6 bases). The CDR3 consists of 15 residues. Germline V gene data show CDR1 as SGHVS and CDR2 as FQNEAQ. Trimming took 3 bases from V and 0 from J, leaving 12 bases between them. Full variable domain (rest looked up from reference TRBV7-8 and TRBJ2-7): GAGVSQSPRYKVAKRGQDVALRCDPISGHVSLFWYQQALGQGPEFLTYFQNEAQLDKSGLPSDRFFAERPEGSVSTLKIQRTQQEDSAVYLCASSLGDFSSYEQYFGPGTRLTVT.

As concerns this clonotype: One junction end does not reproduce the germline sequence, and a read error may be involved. DNA of the CDR3: TGTGCCAGCAGCTTAGGCCCACCTTTAGCCAATCAGCCCCAGCATTTT. Residues: CASSLGPPLANQPQHF. The V call is TRBV12-3 or TRBV12-4, the J call TRBJ1-5; D call uncertain. The length of the CDR3 is 16 residues.

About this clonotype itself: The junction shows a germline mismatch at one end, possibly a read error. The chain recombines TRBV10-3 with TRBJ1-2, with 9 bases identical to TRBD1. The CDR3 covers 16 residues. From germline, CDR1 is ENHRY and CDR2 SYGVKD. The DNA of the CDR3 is TGTGCCAGCAGTAAGGGGATGGGACAGGGTGTCGATGGCTACACCTTC. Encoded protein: CASSKGMGQGVDGYTF.

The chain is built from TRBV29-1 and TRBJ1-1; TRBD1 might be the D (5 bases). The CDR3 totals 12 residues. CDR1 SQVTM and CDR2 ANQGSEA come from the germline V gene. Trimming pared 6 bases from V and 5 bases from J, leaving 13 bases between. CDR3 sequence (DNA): TGCAGCGTGGGCGGCCGGGGGACTGAAGCTTTCTTT. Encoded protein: CSVGGRGTEAFF.

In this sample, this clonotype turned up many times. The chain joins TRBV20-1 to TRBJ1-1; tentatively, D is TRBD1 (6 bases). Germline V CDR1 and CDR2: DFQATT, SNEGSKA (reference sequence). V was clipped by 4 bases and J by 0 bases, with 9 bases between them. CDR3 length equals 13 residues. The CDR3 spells CSATTGLNTEAFF. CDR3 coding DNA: TGCAGTGCTACCACAGGGCTGAACACTGAAGCTTTCTTT.

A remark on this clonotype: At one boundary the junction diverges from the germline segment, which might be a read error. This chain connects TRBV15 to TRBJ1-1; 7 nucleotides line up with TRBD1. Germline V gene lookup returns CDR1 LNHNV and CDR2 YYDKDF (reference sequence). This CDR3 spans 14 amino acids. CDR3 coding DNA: TGTGCCGCCAGCAGCTCCACAGGGGTGACTGAAGCTTTCTTT. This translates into CAASSSTGVTEAFF.

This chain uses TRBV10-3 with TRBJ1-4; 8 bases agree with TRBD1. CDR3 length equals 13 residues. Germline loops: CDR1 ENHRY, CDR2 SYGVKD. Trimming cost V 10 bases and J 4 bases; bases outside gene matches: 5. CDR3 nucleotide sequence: TGTGCCAGCACGGACAGGGTTAATGAAAAACTGTTTTTT. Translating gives CASTDRVNEKLFF.

CDR3 residues: CASSPGTGVTEAFF. CDR3 coding DNA: TGTGCCAGCAGCCCCGGGACAGGGGTCACTGAAGCTTTCTTT. The chain couples TRBV2 to TRBJ1-1; 10 nucleotides line up with TRBD1. The CDR3 totals 14 residues. Germline V gene sequence: CDR1 SNHLY, CDR2 FYNNEI. Losses at the gene ends were 6 bases for V and 4 bases for J; bases not matched to a gene: 5.

CDR3 DNA: TGTGCCAGCAGCTCTCCGGAGACGTCCGGGATTTCGGAATACGAGCAGTACTTC. This codes for CASSSPETSGISEYEQYF. The chain couples TRBV7-9 to TRBJ2-7, with D tentatively TRBD2 (5 bases). The V end was cut by 4 bases, the J end by 4 bases, with 26 bases between. The CDR3 contains 18 residues. Germline values: CDR1 SEHNR, CDR2 FQNEAQ (reference sequence).

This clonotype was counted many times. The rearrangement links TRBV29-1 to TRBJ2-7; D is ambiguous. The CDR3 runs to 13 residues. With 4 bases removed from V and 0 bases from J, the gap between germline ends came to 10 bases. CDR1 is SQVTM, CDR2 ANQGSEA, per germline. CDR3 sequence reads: CSVVSENSYEQYF. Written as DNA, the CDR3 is TGCAGCGTTGTATCGGAGAACTCCTACGAGCAGTACTTC.

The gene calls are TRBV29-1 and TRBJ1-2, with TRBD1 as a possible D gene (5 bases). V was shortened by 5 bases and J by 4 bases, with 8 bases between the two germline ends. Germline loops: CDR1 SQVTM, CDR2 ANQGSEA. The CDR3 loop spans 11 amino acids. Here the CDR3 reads CSVSGTYGYTF. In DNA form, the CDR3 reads TGCAGCGTTTCCGGGACCTATGGCTACACCTTC. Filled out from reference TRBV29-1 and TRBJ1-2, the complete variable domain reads SAVISQKPSRDICQRGTSLTIQCQVDSQVTMMFWYRQQPGQSLTLIATANQGSEATYESGFVIDKFPISRPNLTFSTLTVSNMSPEDSSIYLCSVSGTYGYTFGSGTRLTVV.

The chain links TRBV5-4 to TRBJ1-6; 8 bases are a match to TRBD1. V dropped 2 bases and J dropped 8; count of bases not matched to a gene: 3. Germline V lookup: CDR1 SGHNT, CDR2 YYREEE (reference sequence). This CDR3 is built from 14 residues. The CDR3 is CASSFVTGDSPLHF. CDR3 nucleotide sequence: TGTGCCAGCAGCTTTGTGACAGGGGATTCACCCCTCCACTTT.